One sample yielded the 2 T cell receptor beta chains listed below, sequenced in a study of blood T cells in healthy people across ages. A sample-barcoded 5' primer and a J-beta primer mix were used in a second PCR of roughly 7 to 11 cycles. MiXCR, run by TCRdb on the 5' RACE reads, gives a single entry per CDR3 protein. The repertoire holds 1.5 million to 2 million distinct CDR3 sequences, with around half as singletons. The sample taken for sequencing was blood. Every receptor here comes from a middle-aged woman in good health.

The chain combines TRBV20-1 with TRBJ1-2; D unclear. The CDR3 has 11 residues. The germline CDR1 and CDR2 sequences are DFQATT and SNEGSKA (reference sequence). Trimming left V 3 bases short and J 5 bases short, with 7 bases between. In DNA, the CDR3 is TGCAGTGCTAGTCGGCAGTATGGCTACACCTTC. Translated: CSASRQYGYTF.

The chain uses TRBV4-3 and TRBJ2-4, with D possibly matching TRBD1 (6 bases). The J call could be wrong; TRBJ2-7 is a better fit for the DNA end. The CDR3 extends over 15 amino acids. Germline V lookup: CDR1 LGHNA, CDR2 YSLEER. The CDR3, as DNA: TGCGCCAGCAGCCAAGATATCCAGGGGTTTTACGAGCAGTACTTC. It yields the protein CASSQDIQGFYEQYF.